These 22 T cell receptor beta chains were sequenced from one sample in a study of somatic mutations in cytotoxic T cells in rheumatoid arthritis. Libraries were prepared by immunoSEQ multiplex PCR; TCRdb keeps only in-frame clonotypes and omits some of them. The sample holds around 18,000 clones, around four fifths seen once. The sequenced sample was CD8+ T cells sorted from blood. These receptors all stem from an adult with rheumatoid arthritis.

There are a few counts of this clone. V and J are TRBV7-9 and TRBJ2-7; TRBD1 matches 8 bases. Germline assignment: CDR1 SEHNR and CDR2 FQNEAQ (reference sequence). V gave up 5 bases and J gave up 3 bases; unmatched junction bases: 3. CDR3 length: 13 amino acids. The CDR3 region is CASSLGQVYEQYF. CDR3 bases: TGTGCCAGCAGCCTGGGACAGGTCTACGAGCAGTACTTC.

This chain joins TRBV28 and TRBJ2-1; 12 bases fit TRBD1. The CDR3 loop spans 15 amino acids. CDR1 and CDR2 from the germline V gene are MDHEN and SYDVKM. V was pared by 5 bases and J by 6 bases, with 5 bases of the junction left unmatched. The CDR3: CASSNTGQGANEQFF. CDR3 nucleotides: TGTGCCAGCAGTAACACGGGACAGGGGGCCAATGAGCAGTTCTTC.

This chain joins TRBV19 and TRBJ1-2; TRBD1 agrees at 7 bases. The CDR3 contains 13 residues. The germline gives CDR1 LNHDA, CDR2 SQIVND (reference sequence). After removal of 8 bases from V and 4 bases from J, the junction contained 7 bases not matched to a gene. The CDR3, as DNA: TGTGCCAGTGACCCTCAGGGGGGCTATGGCTACACCTTC. It specifies CASDPQGGYGYTF.

The J gene is TRBJ2-7, the V gene TRBV2; either TRBD1 or TRBD2 may fit D (5 bases each). The CDR3 totals 13 residues. Trimming stripped 6 bases from V and 3 bases from J, with 12 bases between. Germline CDR1 reads SNHLY; CDR2 reads FYNNEI. The CDR3 loop is CASSWGRGYEQYF. Here the CDR3 DNA reads TGTGCCAGCAGCTGGGGACGGGGCTACGAGCAGTACTTC. Complete variable domain (other parts from reference TRBV2 and TRBJ2-7): EPEVTQTPSHQVTQMGQEVILRCVPISNHLYFYWYRQILGQKVEFLVSFYNNEISEKSEIFDDQFSVERPDGSNFTLKIRSTKLEDSAMYFCASSWGRGYEQYFGPGTRLTVT.

This clone has only one observation. V and J are TRBV19 and TRBJ2-3; TRBD2 aligns across 7 bases. V shed 3 bases and J 2 bases; nucleotides not matched to a gene: 5. There are 15 residues in the CDR3. Germline-derived CDR1 and CDR2 are LNHDA and SQIVND (reference sequence). CDR3 protein: CASSIWTSNTDTQYF. CDR3 bases: TGTGCCAGTAGTATTTGGACTAGTAACACAGATACGCAGTATTTT.

V and J are TRBV7-3 and TRBJ2-5, with D hard to call. This CDR3 is built from 15 residues. CDR1 SGHTA and CDR2 FQGTGA come from the germline V gene. Trimming left V 0 bases short and J 1 base short, with 9 bases between. DNA of the CDR3: TGTGCCAGCAGCTTAACCGGCGAGACCCAAGAGACCCAGTACTTC. It is translated as CASSLTGETQETQYF.

The CDR3 DNA reads as TGCGCCAGCAGCCAAGATATACTCGGGGTGGCCTACGAGCAGTACTTC. Translated: CASSQDILGVAYEQYF. The V gene is TRBV4-1, the J gene TRBJ2-7; TRBD2 might be the D (5 bases). V lost 0 bases to trimming and J lost 2 bases, with 14 bases between them. CDR3 length: 16 amino acids. The germline gives CDR1 MGHRA, CDR2 YSYEKL.

The chain joins TRBV4-3 to TRBJ2-5; D might be TRBD1 (5 bases). The germline V gene encodes CDR1 LGHNA and CDR2 YSLEER. The CDR3 contains 15 residues. The V end lost 1 base, the J end lost 3 bases, and 12 bases lay between the germline ends. The DNA for the CDR3 is TGCGCCAGCAGCCAAGCCCTGGACATAAAAGAGACCCAGTACTTC. Its translation is CASSQALDIKETQYF.

This clone is deemed medium-sized. The rearrangement uses TRBV7-2 and TRBJ2-7; D call uncertain. CDR3 length: 15 amino acids. V lost 5 bases and J lost 3, with 17 bases in between. CDR1 SGHTA and CDR2 FQGNSA come from the germline V gene. As DNA, the CDR3 is TGTGCCAGCAGCATCGACTCCGGGCCCTTCTACGAGCAGTACTTC. Protein product: CASSIDSGPFYEQYF.

The chain is built from TRBV9 and TRBJ2-7, with D uncertain. Germline V gene sequence: CDR1 SGDLS, CDR2 YYNGEE. This CDR3 contains 15 residues. V dropped 0 bases and J dropped 0 bases, with 10 bases sitting between them. The CDR3 spells CASSVGGVPSYEQYF. For the CDR3, the DNA is TGTGCCAGCAGCGTAGGTGGGGTCCCCTCCTACGAGCAGTACTTC.

This rearrangement joins TRBV7-3 to TRBJ2-1, with a tentative D call TRBD1 (6 bases). V was trimmed by 8 bases and J by 3 bases, leaving 11 bases between them. CDR1 SGHTA and CDR2 FQGTGA come from the germline V gene. This CDR3 has 13 amino acids. The DNA for the CDR3 is TGTGCCAGCTCCAGGGGAGTCTACAATGAGCAGTTCTTC. This gives the protein CASSRGVYNEQFF.

The chain has TRBV19 and TRBJ2-7, with 7 bases identical to TRBD2. Germline values: CDR1 LNHDA, CDR2 SQIVND (reference sequence). After removal of 8 bases from V and 5 bases from J, the junction contained 15 bases not matched to a gene. CDR3 size: 15 residues. Written as DNA, the CDR3 is TGTGCCAGTGCTACCCGGGACTACTCCTCGAACGAGCAGTACTTC. This encodes CASATRDYSSNEQYF.

This clone was picked up a small number of times. The rearrangement uses TRBV7-9 and TRBJ1-1, with D hard to call. Trimming shortened V by 1 base and J by 1 base, and 7 bases separated the two germline ends. Germline V gene data show CDR1 as SEHNR and CDR2 as FQNEAQ (reference sequence). The CDR3 extends over 14 amino acids. The CDR3 is CASSLVRENTEAFF. The CDR3 DNA is TGTGCCAGCAGCTTAGTGCGGGAGAACACTGAAGCTTTCTTT.

The V gene is TRBV13, the J gene TRBJ2-7, with D perhaps matching TRBD1 (5 bases). This CDR3 has 16 amino acids. Germline V gene lookup returns CDR1 PRHDT and CDR2 FYEKMQ (reference sequence). With 5 bases removed from V and 0 bases from J, the gap between germline ends came to 17 bases. In DNA, the CDR3 is TGTGCCAGCAGCCCCCAGGGCACAGTCAACTCCTACGAGCAGTACTTC. It translates to CASSPQGTVNSYEQYF.

The chain combines TRBV4-1 with TRBJ2-3; possible D gene TRBD2, 6 bases. The CDR3 runs to 15 residues. Trimming removed 2 bases at V and 2 bases at J, with 11 bases between. CDR1 MGHRA and CDR2 YSYEKL come from the germline V gene. The CDR3 reads CASSQRRDSTDTQYF. The CDR3 DNA is TGCGCCAGCAGCCAACGCCGGGACTCCACAGATACGCAGTATTTT.

J is TRBJ2-1 and V is TRBV19, with 7 positions matching TRBD1. Germline CDR1 reads LNHDA; CDR2 reads SQIVND (reference sequence). The CDR3 runs 15 residues. The junction had 7 bases not matched to a gene; V was cut back by 2 bases and J by 6 bases. Here the CDR3 reads CASSITGRGSNEQFF. DNA for the CDR3: TGTGCCAGTAGTATAACGGGCAGGGGGAGCAATGAGCAGTTCTTC. The variable domain in full, completed from reference TRBV19 and TRBJ2-1, reads DGGITQSPKYLFRKEGQNVTLSCEQNLNHDAMYWYRQDPGQGLRLIYYSQIVNDFQKGDIAEGYSVSREKKESFPLTVTSAQKNPTAFYLCASSITGRGSNEQFFGPGTRLTVL.

The V call is TRBV9, the J call TRBJ1-1, with 9 bases that match TRBD1. This CDR3 is built from 14 residues. Germline lookup yields CDR1 SGDLS and CDR2 YYNGEE. V gave up 5 bases and J gave up 0 bases; unmatched junction bases: 2. CDR3 coding DNA: TGTGCCAGCAGTGGGACAGGGATGAACACTGAAGCTTTCTTT. Translated: CASSGTGMNTEAFF.

The chain joins TRBV6-5 to TRBJ1-1; D not resolved. The germline CDR1 and CDR2 sequences are MNHEY and SVGAGI. Trimming took 6 bases from V and 5 from J, leaving 10 bases between them. This CDR3 has 12 amino acids. CDR3 coding DNA: TGTGCCAGCAGGGTCGTCGGAACTGAAGCTTTCTTT. It encodes CASRVVGTEAFF.

The chain joins TRBV6-5 to TRBJ1-6, with D tentatively TRBD1 (6 bases). The germline CDR1 and CDR2 sequences are MNHEY and SVGAGI. V lost 6 bases, J lost 11 bases, and 20 bases lay in between. This CDR3 is built from 15 residues. The CDR3 is CASSWGQMVFTPLHF. The CDR3 DNA sequence: TGTGCCAGCAGCTGGGGACAAATGGTCTTCACACCCCTCCACTTT.

J is TRBJ2-7 and V is TRBV27; D possibly matches TRBD1 or TRBD2 (6 bases each). The CDR3 spans 14 residues. CDR1 is MNHEY and CDR2 is SMNVEV in the germline V gene (reference sequence). Trimming cost V 6 bases and J 2 bases, with 14 bases left between them. The CDR3 sequence is CASSMTGAAYEQYF. CDR3 nucleotide sequence: TGTGCCAGCAGCATGACGGGGGCCGCCTACGAGCAGTACTTC.

The chain recombines TRBV4-2 with TRBJ2-5; 15 bases are shared with TRBD2. Trimming cost V 5 bases and J 5 bases; bases outside gene matches: 6. This CDR3 is 16 amino acids long. Per the germline V gene, CDR1 is LGHNA and CDR2 is YNFKEQ. The CDR3 coding sequence is TGTGCCAGCAGCGTAACAGGACTAGCGGGGGGGGAGACCCAGTACTTC. Its translation: CASSVTGLAGGETQYF.

The chain is built from TRBV4-3 and TRBJ2-3; D is undetermined. CDR1 and CDR2 from the germline V gene are LGHNA and YSLEER. CDR3 length equals 16 residues. The V end was cut by 3 bases, the J end by 0 bases, with 13 bases between. In nucleotides, the CDR3 is TGCGCCAGCAGCCAGACCTTCGGGTCGAGCACAGATACGCAGTATTTT. Translation gives CASSQTFGSSTDTQYF.